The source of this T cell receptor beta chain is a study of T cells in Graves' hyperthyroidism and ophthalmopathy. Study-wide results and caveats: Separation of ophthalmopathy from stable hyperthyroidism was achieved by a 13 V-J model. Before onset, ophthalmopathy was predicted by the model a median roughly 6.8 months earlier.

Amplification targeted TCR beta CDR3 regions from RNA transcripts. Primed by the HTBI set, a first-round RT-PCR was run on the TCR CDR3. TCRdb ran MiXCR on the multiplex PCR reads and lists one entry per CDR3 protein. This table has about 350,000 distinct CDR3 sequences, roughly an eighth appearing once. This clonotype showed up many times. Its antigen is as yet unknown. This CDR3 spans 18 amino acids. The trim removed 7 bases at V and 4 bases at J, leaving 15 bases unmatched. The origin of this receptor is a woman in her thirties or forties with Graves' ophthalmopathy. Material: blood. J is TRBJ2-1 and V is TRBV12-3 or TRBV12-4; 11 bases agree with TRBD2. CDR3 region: CASTLGREASGRYNEQFF. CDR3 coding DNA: TGTGCCAGCACCCTGGGGCGGGAGGCTAGCGGGAGGTACAATGAGCAGTTCTTC.